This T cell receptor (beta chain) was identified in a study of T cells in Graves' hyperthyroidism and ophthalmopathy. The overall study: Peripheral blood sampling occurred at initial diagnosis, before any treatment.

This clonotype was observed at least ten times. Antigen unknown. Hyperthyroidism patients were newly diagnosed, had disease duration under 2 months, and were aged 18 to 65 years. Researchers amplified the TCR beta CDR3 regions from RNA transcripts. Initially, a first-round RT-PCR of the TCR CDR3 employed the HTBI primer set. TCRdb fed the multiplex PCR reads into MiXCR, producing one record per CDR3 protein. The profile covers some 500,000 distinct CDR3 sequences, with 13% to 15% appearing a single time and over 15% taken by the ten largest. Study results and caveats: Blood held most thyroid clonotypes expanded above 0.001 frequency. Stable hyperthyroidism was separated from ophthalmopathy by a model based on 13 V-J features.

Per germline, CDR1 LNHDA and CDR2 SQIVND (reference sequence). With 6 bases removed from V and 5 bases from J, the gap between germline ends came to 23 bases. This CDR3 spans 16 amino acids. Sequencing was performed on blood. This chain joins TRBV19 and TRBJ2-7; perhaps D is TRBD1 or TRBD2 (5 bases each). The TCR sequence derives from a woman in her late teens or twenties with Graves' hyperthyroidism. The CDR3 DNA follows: TGTGCCAGTAGCCGAACCGGGACCCCCCGCGCCCACGAGCAGTACGTC. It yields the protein CASSRTGTPRAHEQYV.